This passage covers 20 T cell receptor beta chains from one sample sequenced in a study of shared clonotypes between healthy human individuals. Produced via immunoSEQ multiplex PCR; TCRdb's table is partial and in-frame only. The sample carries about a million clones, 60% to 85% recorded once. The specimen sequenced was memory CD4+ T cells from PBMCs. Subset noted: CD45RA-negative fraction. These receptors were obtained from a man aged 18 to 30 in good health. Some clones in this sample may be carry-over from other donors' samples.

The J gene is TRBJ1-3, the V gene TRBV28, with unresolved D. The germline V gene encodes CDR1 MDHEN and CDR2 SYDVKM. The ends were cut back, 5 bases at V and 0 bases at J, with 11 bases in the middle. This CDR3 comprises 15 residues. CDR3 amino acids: CASSPWADSGNTIYF. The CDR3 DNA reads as TGTGCCAGCAGTCCGTGGGCAGACTCTGGAAACACCATATATTTT.

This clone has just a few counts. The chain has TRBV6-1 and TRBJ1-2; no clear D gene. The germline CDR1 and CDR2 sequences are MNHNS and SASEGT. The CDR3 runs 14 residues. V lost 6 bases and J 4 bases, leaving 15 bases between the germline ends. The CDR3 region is CASSLDMASYGYTF. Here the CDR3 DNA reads TGTGCCAGCAGCCTCGACATGGCCAGCTATGGCTACACCTTC.

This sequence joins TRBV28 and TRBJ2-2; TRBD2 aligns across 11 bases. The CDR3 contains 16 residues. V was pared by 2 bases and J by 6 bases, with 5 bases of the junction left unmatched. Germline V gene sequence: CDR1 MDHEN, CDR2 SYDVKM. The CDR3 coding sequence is TGTGCCAGCAGTTTAATAGCGGGAGGGAGTGCCGGGGAGCTGTTTTTT. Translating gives CASSLIAGGSAGELFF.

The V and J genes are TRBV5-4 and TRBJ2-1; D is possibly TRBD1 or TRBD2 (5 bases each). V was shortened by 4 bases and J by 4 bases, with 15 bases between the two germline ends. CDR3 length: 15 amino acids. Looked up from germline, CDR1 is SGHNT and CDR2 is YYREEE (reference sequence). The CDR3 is CASSQDGTPYNEQFF. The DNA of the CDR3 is TGTGCCAGCAGCCAGGATGGGACCCCATACAATGAGCAGTTCTTC.

The DNA of the CDR3 is TGCGCCAGCAGCTTGGTTCAAGGAGATTCCAATGAGCAGTTCTTC. It encodes CASSLVQGDSNEQFF. This chain connects TRBV5-1 to TRBJ2-1; D ambiguous. This CDR3 spans 15 amino acids. V was trimmed by 0 bases and J by 6 bases, leaving 13 bases between them. CDR1 and CDR2 from the germline V gene are SGHRS and YFSETQ.

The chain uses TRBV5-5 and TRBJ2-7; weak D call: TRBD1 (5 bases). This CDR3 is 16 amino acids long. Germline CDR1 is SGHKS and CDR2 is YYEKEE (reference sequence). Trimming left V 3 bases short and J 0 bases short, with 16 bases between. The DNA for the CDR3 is TGTGCCAGCAGCTGGCAGGGTTCCTCCCTCTCCTACGAGCAGTACTTC. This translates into CASSWQGSSLSYEQYF. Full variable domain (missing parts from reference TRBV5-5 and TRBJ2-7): DAGVTQSPTHLIKTRGQQVTLRCSPISGHKSVSWYQQVLGQGPQFIFQYYEKEERGRGNFPDRFSARQFPNYSSELNVNALLLGDSALYLCASSWQGSSLSYEQYFGPGTRLTVT.

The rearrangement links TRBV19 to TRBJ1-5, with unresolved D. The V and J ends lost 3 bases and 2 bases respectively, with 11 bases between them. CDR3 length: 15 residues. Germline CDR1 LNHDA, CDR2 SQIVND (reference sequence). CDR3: CASSMGVWGNQPQHF. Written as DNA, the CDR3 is TGTGCCAGTAGTATGGGTGTTTGGGGCAATCAGCCCCAGCATTTT.

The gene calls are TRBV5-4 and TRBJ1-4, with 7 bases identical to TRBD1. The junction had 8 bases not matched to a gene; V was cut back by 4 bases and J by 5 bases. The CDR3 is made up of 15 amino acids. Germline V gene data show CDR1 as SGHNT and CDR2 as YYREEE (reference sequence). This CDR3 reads CASSQGGQANEKLFF. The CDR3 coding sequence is TGTGCCAGCAGCCAAGGCGGACAGGCAAATGAAAAACTGTTTTTT.

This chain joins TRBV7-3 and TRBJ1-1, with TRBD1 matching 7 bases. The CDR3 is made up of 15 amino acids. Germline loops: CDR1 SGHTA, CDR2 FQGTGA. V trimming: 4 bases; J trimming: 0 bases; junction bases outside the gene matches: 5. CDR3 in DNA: TGTGCCAGCAGCTCGGGGGGACAGCTGAACACTGAAGCTTTCTTT. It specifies CASSSGGQLNTEAFF.

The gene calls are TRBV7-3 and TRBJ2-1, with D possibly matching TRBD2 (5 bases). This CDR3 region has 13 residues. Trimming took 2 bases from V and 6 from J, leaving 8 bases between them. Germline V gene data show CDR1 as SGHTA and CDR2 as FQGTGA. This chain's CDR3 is CASSLSSPNEQFF. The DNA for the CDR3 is TGTGCCAGCAGCTTATCTAGCCCCAATGAGCAGTTCTTC.

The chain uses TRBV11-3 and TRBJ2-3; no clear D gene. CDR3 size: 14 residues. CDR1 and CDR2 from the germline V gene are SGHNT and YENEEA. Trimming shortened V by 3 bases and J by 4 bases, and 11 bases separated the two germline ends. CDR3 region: CASSFFSGADTQYF. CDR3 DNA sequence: TGTGCCAGCAGCTTTTTCTCTGGGGCAGATACGCAGTATTTT.

The CDR3 spells CASSIRLGGRYTGELFF. The CDR3 DNA reads as TGTGCCAGTAGTATACGTCTTGGGGGGAGATACACCGGGGAGCTGTTTTTT. The chain combines TRBV19 with TRBJ2-2; D is possibly TRBD2 (6 bases). With 2 bases removed from V and 3 bases from J, the gap between germline ends came to 16 bases. The CDR3 loop spans 17 amino acids. Germline lookup yields CDR1 LNHDA and CDR2 SQIVND (reference sequence).

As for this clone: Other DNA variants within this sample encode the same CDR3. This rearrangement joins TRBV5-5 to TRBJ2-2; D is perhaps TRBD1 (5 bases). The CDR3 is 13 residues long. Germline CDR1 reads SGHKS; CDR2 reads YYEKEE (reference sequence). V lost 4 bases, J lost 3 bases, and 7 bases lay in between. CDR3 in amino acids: CASSLRDTGELFF. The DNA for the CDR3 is TGTGCCAGCAGCCTCAGGGACACCGGGGAGCTGTTTTTT.

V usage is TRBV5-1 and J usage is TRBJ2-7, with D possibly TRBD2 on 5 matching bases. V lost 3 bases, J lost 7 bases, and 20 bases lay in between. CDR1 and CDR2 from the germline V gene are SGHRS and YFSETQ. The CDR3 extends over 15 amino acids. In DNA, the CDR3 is TGCGCCAGCAGCTCGTCTGGACTTGGAGTGGGAGAGCAGTACTTC. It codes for CASSSSGLGVGEQYF.

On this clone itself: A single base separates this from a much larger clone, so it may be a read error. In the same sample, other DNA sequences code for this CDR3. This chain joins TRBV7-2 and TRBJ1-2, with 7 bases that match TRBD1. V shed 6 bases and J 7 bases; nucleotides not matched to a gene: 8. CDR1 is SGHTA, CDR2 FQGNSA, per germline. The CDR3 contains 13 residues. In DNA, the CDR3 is TGTGCCAGCAGTCCCGAGACAGGGCTTGGCTACACCTTC. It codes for CASSPETGLGYTF.

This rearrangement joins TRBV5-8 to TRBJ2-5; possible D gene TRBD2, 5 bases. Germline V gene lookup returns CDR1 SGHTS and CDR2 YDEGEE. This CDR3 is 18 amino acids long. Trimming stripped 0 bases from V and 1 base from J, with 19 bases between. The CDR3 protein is CASSLGGSAGTFQETQYF. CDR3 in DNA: TGTGCCAGCAGCTTGGGAGGGTCTGCGGGTACCTTCCAAGAGACCCAGTACTTC.

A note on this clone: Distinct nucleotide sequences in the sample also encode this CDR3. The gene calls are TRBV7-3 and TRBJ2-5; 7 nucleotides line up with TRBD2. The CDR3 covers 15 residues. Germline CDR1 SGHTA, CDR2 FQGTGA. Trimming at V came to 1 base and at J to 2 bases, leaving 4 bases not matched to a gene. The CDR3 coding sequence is TGTGCCAGCAGCTTAATTTTCGGGGGGCAAGAGACCCAGTACTTC. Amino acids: CASSLIFGGQETQYF.

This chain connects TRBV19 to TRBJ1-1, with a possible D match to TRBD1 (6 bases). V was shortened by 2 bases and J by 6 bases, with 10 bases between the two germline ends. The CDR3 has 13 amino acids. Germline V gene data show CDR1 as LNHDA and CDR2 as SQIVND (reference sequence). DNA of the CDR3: TGTGCCAGTAGTATAAACAGGGCCTCTGAAGCTTTCTTT. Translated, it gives CASSINRASEAFF.

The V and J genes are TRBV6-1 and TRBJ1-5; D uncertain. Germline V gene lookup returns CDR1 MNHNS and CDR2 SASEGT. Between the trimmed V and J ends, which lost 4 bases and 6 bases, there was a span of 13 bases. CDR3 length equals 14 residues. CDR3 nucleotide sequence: TGTGCCAGCAGTGTAAGGGAATTCGGTCAGCCCCAGCATTTT. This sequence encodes CASSVREFGQPQHF.

The CDR3 sequence: CASSPPRQSRGAEAFF. The DNA of the CDR3 is TGTGCCAGCAGTCCGCCCCGACAGTCAAGAGGCGCTGAAGCTTTCTTT. The chain employs TRBV28 and TRBJ1-1; tentative D call: TRBD1 (5 bases). CDR3 length equals 16 residues. The ends were cut back, 5 bases at V and 6 bases at J, with 22 bases in the middle. CDR1 MDHEN and CDR2 SYDVKM come from the germline V gene.